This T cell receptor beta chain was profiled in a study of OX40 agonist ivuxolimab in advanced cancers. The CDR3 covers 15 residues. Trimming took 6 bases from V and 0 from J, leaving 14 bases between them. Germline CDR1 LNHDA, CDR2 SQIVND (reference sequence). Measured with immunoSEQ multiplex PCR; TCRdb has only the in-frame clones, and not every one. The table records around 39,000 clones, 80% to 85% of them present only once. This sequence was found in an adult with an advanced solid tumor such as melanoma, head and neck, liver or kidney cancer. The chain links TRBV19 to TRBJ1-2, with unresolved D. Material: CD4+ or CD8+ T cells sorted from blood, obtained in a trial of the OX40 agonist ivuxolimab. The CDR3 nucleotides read TGTGCCAGTAGCTCCACCGTGAAGCCTAACTATGGCTACACCTTC. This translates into CASSSTVKPNYGYTF.